Following are 18 T cell receptor beta chains from one sample sequenced in a study of cytomegalovirus exposure and HLA in healthy donors. Data came from immunoSEQ multiplex PCR; TCRdb stores just in-frame clones and leaves some out. This sample yields tens of thousands of clones, of which about nine tenths are seen a single time; 2% to 2.5% belongs to the top ten. The sequencing sample was made of PBMCs. These receptors were collected from a man aged 30-40 years in good health and CMV-seronegative.

This chain links TRBV25-1 with TRBJ2-7; 9 nucleotides line up with TRBD1. V was pared by 6 bases and J by 3 bases, with 3 bases of the junction left unmatched. Germline values: CDR1 MGHDK, CDR2 SYGVNS. This CDR3 has 13 amino acids. The CDR3 nucleotides read TGTGCCAGCAGACAGGGGGCCGGCTACGAGCAGTACTTC. Its translation: CASRQGAGYEQYF.

A few counts support this clone. The gene calls are TRBV14 and TRBJ2-5, with 7 bases fitting TRBD1. After removal of 3 bases from V and 4 bases from J, the junction contained 17 bases not matched to a gene. CDR1 and CDR2 (germline): SGHDN, FVKESK. The CDR3 contains 18 residues. The CDR3 DNA is TGTGCCAGCAGCCAGGATTTTTTCTTAGGGGGCGCAGGAGAGACCCAGTACTTC. Translating gives CASSQDFFLGGAGETQYF.

The chain couples TRBV29-1 to TRBJ2-7; a possible D gene is TRBD2 (6 bases). Between the trimmed V and J ends, which lost 4 bases and 5 bases, there was a span of 12 bases. The CDR3 extends over 12 amino acids. Germline loops: CDR1 SQVTM, CDR2 ANQGSEA. CDR3 sequence reads: CSVGRGPHEQYF. CDR3 DNA: TGCAGCGTTGGGAGGGGCCCCCACGAGCAGTACTTC.

CDR3 coding DNA: TGTGCCAGCAGCCAAGCTCAGGGGCCCTACGAGCAGTACTTC. It specifies CASSQAQGPYEQYF. The V call is TRBV14, the J call TRBJ2-7, with D possibly matching TRBD1 (6 bases). The germline V gene has CDR1 SGHDN and CDR2 FVKESK. This CDR3 has 14 amino acids. V shed 1 base and J shed 2 bases, with 9 bases lying between them. Variable domain in full (rest from reference TRBV14 and TRBJ2-7): EAGVTQFPSHSVIEKGQTVTLRCDPISGHDNLYWYRRVMGKEIKFLLHFVKESKQDESGMPNNRFLAERTGGTYSTLKVQPAELEDSGVYFCASSQAQGPYEQYFGPGTRLTVT.

The chain carries TRBV5-1 and TRBJ2-7, with a possible D match to TRBD1 (6 bases). V dropped 0 bases and J dropped 2 bases, with 12 bases sitting between them. The V gene's germline CDR1 is SGHRS and CDR2 YFSETQ. The CDR3 totals 15 residues. The DNA of the CDR3 is TGCGCCAGCAGCTTGGGAAAACGGACAGCCTACGAGCAGTACTTC. Its protein is CASSLGKRTAYEQYF.

The chain is built from TRBV5-1 and TRBJ2-1; 8 positions agree with TRBD2. The J segment lost 6 bases and the V segment lost 4 bases, leaving 9 bases of the junction unmatched. Germline assignment: CDR1 SGHRS and CDR2 YFSETQ. This CDR3 region has 15 residues. Here the CDR3 reads CASSTRLAPSNEQFF. For the CDR3, the DNA is TGCGCCAGCAGCACCCGACTAGCGCCAAGCAATGAGCAGTTCTTC. The full variable domain, completed using reference TRBV5-1 and TRBJ2-1, is KAGVTQTPRYLIKTRGQQVTLSCSPISGHRSVSWYQQTPGQGLQFLFEYFSETQRNKGNFPGRFSGRQFSNSRSEMNVSTLELGDSALYLCASSTRLAPSNEQFFGPGTRLTVL.

The chain recombines TRBV28 with TRBJ1-1; 7 nucleotides match TRBD1. Germline CDR1 is MDHEN and CDR2 is SYDVKM. The CDR3 extends over 16 amino acids. Losses at the gene ends were 5 bases for V and 6 bases for J; bases not matched to a gene: 15. This chain's CDR3 is CASSLETGAGIAEAFF. The CDR3 nucleotides read TGTGCCAGCAGTCTTGAAACAGGGGCGGGTATCGCTGAAGCTTTCTTT.

This sequence joins TRBV7-9 and TRBJ2-2; TRBD2 is a possible D gene (7 bases). The V and J ends lost 3 bases and 4 bases respectively, with 12 bases between them. The CDR3 covers 15 residues. Germline CDR1 reads SEHNR; CDR2 reads FQNEAQ (reference sequence). CDR3 in amino acids: CASSFVRGGTGELFF. The CDR3 DNA is TGTGCCAGCAGCTTTGTGAGGGGGGGCACCGGGGAGCTGTTTTTT.

This clone was observed a few times. J is TRBJ2-7 and V is TRBV10-1; 8 bases map to TRBD2. Germline assignment: CDR1 WNHNN and CDR2 SYGVQD (reference sequence). This CDR3 contains 15 residues. V trimming: 6 bases; J trimming: 4 bases; junction bases outside the gene matches: 11. The CDR3 sequence is CASRGERGPPYEQYF. The CDR3 region has the DNA TGCGCCAGCAGGGGTGAGCGGGGGCCCCCGTACGAGCAGTACTTC.

V gene TRBV7-6 combines with J gene TRBJ2-2, with D perhaps TRBD2 (5 bases). This CDR3 contains 13 residues. CDR1 is SGHVS and CDR2 is FNYEAQ in the germline V gene. V lost 5 bases and J 8 bases, leaving 12 bases between the germline ends. The CDR3 DNA follows: TGTGCCAGCAGCCCCCAGTGGGAGGGGGAGCTGTTTTTT. Its protein product is CASSPQWEGELFF.

The V call is TRBV5-1, the J call TRBJ1-1; 8 bases are shared with TRBD1. This CDR3 comprises 16 residues. Per the germline V gene, CDR1 is SGHRS and CDR2 is YFSETQ. Germline trimming cut 6 bases from V and 3 bases from J; bases unmatched to any gene: 13. The CDR3 DNA sequence: TGCGCCAGCATGTTTGGAGCCGACAGGGGCGACACTGAAGCTTTCTTT. Translated, it gives CASMFGADRGDTEAFF.

The chain combines TRBV5-1 with TRBJ1-1; D is possibly TRBD1 (5 bases). The germline V gene has CDR1 SGHRS and CDR2 YFSETQ. V lost 0 bases and J 4 bases, leaving 7 bases between the germline ends. The CDR3 runs 13 residues. CDR3 coding DNA: TGCGCCAGCAGCTTGGAAAGGGGCACTGAAGCTTTCTTT. Translated: CASSLERGTEAFF. The full variable domain, with the rest looked up from reference TRBV5-1 and TRBJ1-1, is KAGVTQTPRYLIKTRGQQVTLSCSPISGHRSVSWYQQTPGQGLQFLFEYFSETQRNKGNFPGRFSGRQFSNSRSEMNVSTLELGDSALYLCASSLERGTEAFFGQGTRLTVV.

The genes are TRBV4-2 and TRBJ2-1, with 10 bases aligning to TRBD2. J gave up 2 bases and V 0 bases, and 7 bases lay outside the gene matches. The CDR3 sequence is 18 residues long. In germline, CDR1 is LGHNA, CDR2 YNFKEQ. In nucleotides, the CDR3 is TGTGCCAGCAGCCAAGATCTTTCTAGCGGGGGAGCCTACAATGAGCAGTTCTTC. It is translated as CASSQDLSSGGAYNEQFF.

The V gene is TRBV7-2, the J gene TRBJ2-7, with 7 bases fitting TRBD1. Germline CDR1 is SGHTA and CDR2 is FQGNSA. This CDR3 has 12 residues. The V and J ends lost 5 bases and 6 bases, in that order; junction bases with no gene match: 4. CDR3: CASSPTGVEQYF. The CDR3 DNA is TGTGCCAGCAGCCCAACAGGGGTCGAGCAGTACTTC.

This chain links TRBV5-6 with TRBJ1-3, with D unclear. V was trimmed by 2 bases and J by 8 bases, leaving 20 bases between them. The CDR3 runs 16 residues. Germline CDR1 SGHDT, CDR2 YYEEEE. CDR3 protein: CASSFSSGGKRYTIYF. Here the CDR3 DNA reads TGTGCCAGCAGCTTTAGTTCAGGAGGAAAACGCTACACCATATATTTT.

The genes are TRBV5-4 and TRBJ2-7; TRBD2 matches 9 bases. This CDR3 region has 15 residues. Germline CDR1 SGHNT, CDR2 YYREEE (reference sequence). Trimming took 0 bases from V and 2 from J; bases not matched to a gene: 3. The CDR3: CASSLDSGSAYEQYF. In DNA, the CDR3 is TGTGCCAGCAGCTTGGATAGCGGGAGCGCCTACGAGCAGTACTTC.

Here the CDR3 DNA reads TGTGCCAGCAGCGTAGGGAGGGGGGGCTACGACGAGCAGTACTTC. Translation: CASSVGRGGYDEQYF. The chain is built from TRBV9 and TRBJ2-7; possible D gene TRBD2, 7 bases. Germline V gene lookup returns CDR1 SGDLS and CDR2 YYNGEE. The CDR3 runs to 15 residues. V was shortened by 0 bases and J by 5 bases, with 15 bases between the two germline ends.

The J gene is TRBJ1-1, the V gene TRBV27, with 7 bases aligning to TRBD1. The V segment lost 2 bases and the J segment 5 bases; nucleotides outside the gene matches: 14. Germline values: CDR1 MNHEY, CDR2 SMNVEV (reference sequence). The CDR3 consists of 17 residues. This CDR3 reads CASSLASRGNGRTEAFF. The DNA for the CDR3 is TGTGCCAGCAGTTTAGCGAGCAGGGGGAACGGTAGGACTGAAGCTTTCTTT.